These T cell receptor beta chains were read from a single sample in a study of human T cells and chemical hapten exposure. One entry per CDR3 protein, called by TCRdb with MiXCR from the RACE reads. The profile shows under 85,000 distinct CDR3 sequences, about a tenth of them singletons. Specimen: whole blood, collected in connection with sensitization to the hapten diphenylcyclopropenone (DPC). The receptors derive from a woman aged 50 to 60 with alopecia areata. Some clones in this sample may be carry-over from other donors' samples. Each CDR3 is given with its conserved first and last residue. The D gene is left open where the match is weak. The size field is filled for only some rows; it gives once, few, many or a size class.

14,many,TRBV20-1,TRBJ1-6,.,CSARRDNYNSPLHF,TGCAGTGCCCGCAGGGATAACTATAATTCACCCCTCCACTTT
12,many,TRBV11-2,TRBJ1-1,.,CASSVQGLRAFF,TGTGCCAGCAGCGTACAGGGCCTGAGGGCTTTCTTT
15,many,TRBV10-3,TRBJ1-5,.,CAISEGSAGNQPQHF,TGTGCCATCAGTGAGGGGAGCGCGGGCAATCAGCCCCAGCATTTT
20,few,TRBV27,TRBJ2-1,TRBD2,CASSLYPSGRLGLAYNEQFF,TGTGCCAGCAGTTTATACCCTAGCGGGAGGTTGGGTCTGGCCTACAATGAGCAGTTCTTC
15,many,TRBV19,TRBJ2-7,TRBD2,CASSMALAGRHEQYF,TGTGCCAGTAGTATGGCTCTAGCGGGACGGCACGAGCAGTACTTC
15,many,TRBV7-3,TRBJ2-1,TRBD2,CASSGGGPRKNEQFF,TGTGCCAGCAGCGGCGGGGGGCCGAGGAAGAATGAGCAGTTCTTC
12,many,TRBV27,TRBJ1-5,.,CASSQGHQPQHF,TGTGCCAGCAGCCAGGGGCATCAGCCCCAGCATTTT
15,.,TRBV20-1,TRBJ1-1,.,CSASQGLLRGTEAFF,TGCAGTGCTAGTCAAGGACTCCTCCGGGGGACTGAAGCTTTCTTT
14,many,TRBV7-8,TRBJ2-5,TRBD1,CASSLRGHGETQYF,TGTGCCAGCAGCTTAAGGGGGCATGGGGAGACCCAGTACTTC
13,many,TRBV7-9,TRBJ1-1,.,CASSFLGGGEAFF,TGTGCCAGCAGCTTTTTAGGGGGGGGCGAAGCTTTCTTT
13,many,TRBV5-1,TRBJ2-7,.,CASSLARSYEQYF,TGCGCCAGCAGCTTGGCTCGATCCTACGAGCAGTACTTC
16,many,TRBV11-2,TRBJ2-7,TRBD2,CASSLYGGTRTHEQYF,TGTGCCAGCAGCTTATACGGGGGGACTCGTACCCACGAGCAGTACTTC
14,many,TRBV20-1,TRBJ1-1,TRBD1,CSANRGRQNTEAFF,TGCAGTGCTAACAGGGGACGGCAGAACACTGAAGCTTTCTTT
12,many,TRBV24-1,TRBJ2-5,.,CATSDPGETQYF,TGTGCCACCAGCGACCCTGGGGAGACCCAGTACTTC
13,many,TRBV6-2/TRBV6-3,TRBJ2-2,.,CASSHGLAGELFF,TGTGCCAGCAGTCACGGACTCGCCGGGGAGCTGTTTTTT
20,many,TRBV2,TRBJ2-7,TRBD2,CASSEASGSNPGSPHYEQYF,TGTGCCAGCAGTGAGGCTAGCGGGAGCAATCCGGGGTCCCCCCACTACGAGCAGTACTTC
16,.,TRBV5-1,TRBJ2-2,TRBD2,CASSPAGTSGTGELFF,TGCGCCAGCAGCCCCGCCGGGACTAGCGGGACCGGGGAGCTGTTTTTT
16,many,TRBV19,TRBJ2-1,TRBD1,CASSILGTGARNEQFF,TGTGCCAGTAGTATTCTGGGGACAGGGGCTCGCAATGAGCAGTTCTTC
15,once,TRBV12-5,TRBJ2-1,TRBD1,CASGRGQGIYNEQFF,TGTGCTAGTGGCAGGGGACAGGGAATATACAATGAGCAGTTCTTC
15,.,TRBV15,TRBJ2-3,.,CATSDTGTRTDTQYF,TGTGCCACCAGCGATACCGGGACCCGCACAGATACGCAGTATTTT
13,many,TRBV7-9,TRBJ2-2,.,CASSFGFAGELFF,TGTGCCAGCAGCTTTGGGTTCGCCGGGGAGCTGTTTTTT
13,.,TRBV29-1,TRBJ1-3,.,CSVVLNSGNTIYF,TGCAGCGTTGTTTTGAACTCTGGAAACACCATATATTTT
14,many,TRBV18,TRBJ2-3,.,CASSHETSTDTQYF,TGTGCCAGCTCACATGAGACAAGCACAGATACGCAGTATTTT
14,many,TRBV9,TRBJ2-1,.,CASSVGPSSHEQFF,TGTGCCAGCAGCGTAGGACCTAGCTCACATGAGCAGTTCTTC
14,many,TRBV5-1,TRBJ1-1,.,CASTPGPTNTEAFF,TGCGCCAGCACCCCAGGACCGACGAACACTGAAGCTTTCTTT
14,many,TRBV20-1,TRBJ1-5,.,CSARVPGENQPQHF,TGCAGTGCTAGAGTTCCGGGGGAGAATCAGCCCCAGCATTTT
12,many,TRBV10-3,TRBJ2-3,.,CAISENTDTQYF,TGTGCCATCAGTGAAAACACAGATACGCAGTATTTT
16,.,TRBV5-1,TRBJ2-1,TRBD2,CASGAGLAGYYNEQFF,TGCGCCAGCGGTGCCGGACTAGCGGGATACTACAATGAGCAGTTCTTC
15,.,TRBV5-1,TRBJ2-7,.,CASSLDPGSSYEQYF,TGCGCCAGCAGCTTGGATCCGGGGAGCTCCTACGAGCAGTACTTC
14,.,TRBV27,TRBJ1-1,.,CASSFGMANTEAFF,TGTGCCAGCAGTTTTGGGATGGCGAACACTGAAGCTTTCTTT
19,many,TRBV12-3/TRBV12-4,TRBJ2-6,TRBD1,CASTQLLDRAGYGANVLTF,TGTGCCAGCACCCAACTTCTCGACAGGGCAGGGTATGGGGCCAACGTCCTGACTTTC
15,.,TRBV7-2,TRBJ2-5,TRBD1,CASSTYRGTWETQYF,TGTGCCAGCAGCACCTACAGGGGGACGTGGGAGACCCAGTACTTC
15,.,TRBV10-3,TRBJ2-3,TRBD2,CAISQLAGAGDTQYF,TGTGCCATCAGCCAGCTAGCGGGAGCAGGGGATACGCAGTATTTT
13,few,TRBV18,TRBJ2-1,.,CASSPNTNNEQFF,TGTGCCAGCTCACCAAACACGAACAATGAGCAGTTCTTC
13,.,TRBV2,TRBJ1-1,.,CASSAEGRTEAFF,TGTGCCAGCAGTGCGGAGGGGAGGACTGAAGCTTTCTTT
15,.,TRBV30,TRBJ2-6,.,CAWSVGGAGANVLTF,TGTGCCTGGAGTGTAGGGGGTGCTGGGGCCAACGTCCTGACTTTC
13,many,TRBV5-6,TRBJ1-1,.,CASTWGLSTEAFF,TGTGCCAGCACCTGGGGTCTGAGCACTGAAGCTTTCTTT
15,few,TRBV20-1,TRBJ2-3,TRBD2,CSASPGTSGSDTQYF,TGCAGTGCTTCCCCCGGGACTAGCGGTTCAGATACGCAGTATTTT
16,many,TRBV11-2,TRBJ1-4,TRBD1,CASSSTGGATNEKLFF,TGTGCCAGCAGCTCGACAGGGGGAGCAACTAATGAAAAACTGTTTTTT
15,many,TRBV11-2,TRBJ1-5,.,CASSLNGGGNQPQHF,TGTGCCAGCAGCTTGAACGGGGGCGGCAATCAGCCCCAGCATTTT
14,.,TRBV18,TRBJ2-2,.,CASSPIGGTGELFF,TGTGCCAGCTCACCGATCGGGGGCACCGGGGAGCTGTTTTTT
15,.,TRBV5-1,TRBJ2-3,.,CASSLDGVSTDTQYF,TGCGCCAGCAGCTTGGACGGAGTTAGCACAGATACGCAGTATTTT
14,.,TRBV29-1,TRBJ2-7,.,CSASGGAVSYEQYF,TGCAGCGCGTCTGGGGGGGCGGTATCCTACGAGCAGTACTTC
19,many,TRBV27,TRBJ2-1,.,CASSPRPRFAGHSYNEQFF,TGTGCCAGCAGTCCCCGCCCGCGGTTCGCGGGCCACTCCTACAATGAGCAGTTCTTC
12,many,TRBV12-3/TRBV12-4,TRBJ1-4,.,CASSSGLEKLFF,TGTGCCAGCAGTTCGGGGCTTGAAAAACTGTTTTTT
15,few,TRBV29-1,TRBJ2-7,TRBD2,CSVVRGGGSAYEQYF,TGCAGCGTGGTGAGGGGCGGCGGGAGCGCCTACGAGCAGTACTTC
13,.,TRBV11-2,TRBJ2-5,TRBD1,CASSQTGVETQYF,TGTGCCAGCAGCCAAACAGGGGTAGAGACCCAGTACTTC